The TCR beta chain under discussion was sequenced for a study of response to subunit inactivated influenza vaccine. TCRdb re-called the RT-PCR reads with MiXCR, one entry per CDR3 protein. The sample includes 550,000 to 800,000 distinct CDR3 sequences, roughly 14% of them seen just once. Germline CDR1 DFQATT, CDR2 SNEGSKA (reference sequence). The CDR3 covers 15 residues. V was trimmed by 0 bases and J by 2 bases, leaving 11 bases between them. The chain employs TRBV20-1 and TRBJ2-1; D not resolved. Sequencing used PBMCs from blood, obtained 11 to 12 days after vaccination. The clonotype originates from a man in his forties or fifties who received an inactivated influenza vaccine. This CDR3 is CSARDPTRTYNEQFF. CDR3 nucleotides: TGCAGTGCTAGAGACCCCACACGTACCTACAATGAGCAGTTCTTC.